This T cell receptor beta chain appears in the sequencing data of a study of shared clonotypes between healthy human individuals. About the research overall: Used for every donor were three CD4 naive, three CD4 memory, two CD8 naive and one CD8 memory plate.

On sorted subsets, replicate PCRs used 150 to 250 ng DNA, or 31,000 or so T cell genomes. TCRdb's copy holds only in-frame clones and misses some; the assay was immunoSEQ multiplex PCR. The data contain 560,000 or so clones, roughly 96% of them singletons. Study-level points and caveats: Genetic and exposure-history diversity was limited by the few donors. Investigators expected sequencing depth to affect clonotype sharing among donors.

The CDR3 is 15 residues long. Note on this clone: What it binds is unknown.

The naive CD8 fraction comprised CD45RO-negative cells positively selected for CCR7 and excluded terminally differentiated effector memory CD45RA+ cells. This sequence joins TRBV21-1 and TRBJ2-1; the table's D call, TRBD2, was not checked against the DNA. TRBV21-1 constitutes a pseudogene. Sequencing input: naive CD8+ T cells sorted from blood. The clonotype comes from a woman in her twenties or thirties in good health. CDR3 DNA sequence: TGTGCCAGCAGCAAAGATTGGGCGCAGGAGGATGAGCAGTTCTTC. It is translated as CASSKDWAQEDEQFF.